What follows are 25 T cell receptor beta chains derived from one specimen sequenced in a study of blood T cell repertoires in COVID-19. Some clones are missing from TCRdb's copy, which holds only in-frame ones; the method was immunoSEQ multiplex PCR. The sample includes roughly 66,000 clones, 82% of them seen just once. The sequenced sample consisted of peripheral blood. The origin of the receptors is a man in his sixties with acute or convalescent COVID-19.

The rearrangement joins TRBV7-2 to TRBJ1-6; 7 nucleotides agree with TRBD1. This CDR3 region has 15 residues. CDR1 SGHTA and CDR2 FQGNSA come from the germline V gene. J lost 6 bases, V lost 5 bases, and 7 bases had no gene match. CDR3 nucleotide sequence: TGTGCCAGCAGCCCTTGGACAGGCTCTAATTCACCCCTCCACTTT. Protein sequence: CASSPWTGSNSPLHF.

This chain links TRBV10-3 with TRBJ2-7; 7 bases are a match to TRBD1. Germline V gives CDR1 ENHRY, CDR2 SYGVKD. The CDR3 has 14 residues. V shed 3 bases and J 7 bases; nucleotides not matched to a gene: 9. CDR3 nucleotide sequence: TGTGCCATCAGTGATGAGACAGGGAGAACGGAGCAGTACTTC. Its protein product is CAISDETGRTEQYF.

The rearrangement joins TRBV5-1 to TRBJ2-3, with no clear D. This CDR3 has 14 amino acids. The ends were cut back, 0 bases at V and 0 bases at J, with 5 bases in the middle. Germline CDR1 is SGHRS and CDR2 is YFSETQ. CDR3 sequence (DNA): TGCGCCAGCAGCTTGGACAGCAGCACAGATACGCAGTATTTT. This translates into CASSLDSSTDTQYF.

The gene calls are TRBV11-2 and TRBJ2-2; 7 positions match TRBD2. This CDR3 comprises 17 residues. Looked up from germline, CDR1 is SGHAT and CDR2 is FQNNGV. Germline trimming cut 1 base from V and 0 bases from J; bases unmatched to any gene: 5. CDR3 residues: CASSLVGLAANTGELFF. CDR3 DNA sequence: TGTGCCAGCAGCTTAGTTGGGCTAGCGGCGAACACCGGGGAGCTGTTTTTT.

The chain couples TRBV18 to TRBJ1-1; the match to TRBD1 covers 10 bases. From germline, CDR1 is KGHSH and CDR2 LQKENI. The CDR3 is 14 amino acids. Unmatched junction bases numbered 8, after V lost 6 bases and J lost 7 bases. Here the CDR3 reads CASSSGQGLIEAFF. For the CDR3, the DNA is TGTGCCAGCTCCTCGGGACAGGGGTTAATTGAAGCTTTCTTT.

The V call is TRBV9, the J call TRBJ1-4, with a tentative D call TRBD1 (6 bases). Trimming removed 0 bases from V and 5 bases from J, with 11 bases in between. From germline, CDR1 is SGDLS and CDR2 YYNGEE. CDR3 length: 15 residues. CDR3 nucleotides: TGTGCCAGCAGCGTAGAGGGGACAAGCAATGAAAAACTGTTTTTT. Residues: CASSVEGTSNEKLFF. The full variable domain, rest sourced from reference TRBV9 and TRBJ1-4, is DSGVTQTPKHLITATGQRVTLRCSPRSGDLSVYWYQQSLDQGLQFLIQYYNGEERAKGNILERFSAQQFPDLHSELNLSSLELGDSALYFCASSVEGTSNEKLFFGSGTQLSVL.

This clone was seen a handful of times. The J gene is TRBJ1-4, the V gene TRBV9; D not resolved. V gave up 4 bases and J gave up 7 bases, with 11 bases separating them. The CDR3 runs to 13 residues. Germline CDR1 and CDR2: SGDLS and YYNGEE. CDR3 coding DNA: TGTGCCAGCAGCTCCGGAGTGAGTGAAAAACTGTTTTTT. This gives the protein CASSSGVSEKLFF.

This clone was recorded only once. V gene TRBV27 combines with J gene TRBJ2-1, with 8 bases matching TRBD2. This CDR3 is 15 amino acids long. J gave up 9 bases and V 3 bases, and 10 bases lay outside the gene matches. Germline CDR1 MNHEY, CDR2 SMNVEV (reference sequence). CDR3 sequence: CASSFLGSGVVEQFF. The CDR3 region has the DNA TGTGCCAGCAGTTTTTTGGGTAGCGGGGTGGTTGAGCAGTTCTTC.

The CDR3 sequence is CASSRKGANYGYTF. CDR3 in DNA: TGTGCCAGCAGCCGCAAGGGAGCGAACTATGGCTACACCTTC. This rearrangement joins TRBV3-1 (or the pseudogene TRBV3-2) to TRBJ1-2, with D hard to call. CDR3 length: 14 residues. Trimming took off 4 bases at V and 2 bases at J, with 11 bases between the two ends. CDR1 is LGHDT and CDR2 is YNNKEL in the germline V gene (reference sequence).

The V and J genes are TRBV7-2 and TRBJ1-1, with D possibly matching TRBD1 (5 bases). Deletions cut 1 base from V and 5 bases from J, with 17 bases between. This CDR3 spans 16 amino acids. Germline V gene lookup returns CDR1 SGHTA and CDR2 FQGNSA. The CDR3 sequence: CASSLGLGGASTEAFF. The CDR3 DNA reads TGTGCCAGCAGCTTAGGGCTAGGAGGGGCGAGTACTGAAGCTTTCTTT.

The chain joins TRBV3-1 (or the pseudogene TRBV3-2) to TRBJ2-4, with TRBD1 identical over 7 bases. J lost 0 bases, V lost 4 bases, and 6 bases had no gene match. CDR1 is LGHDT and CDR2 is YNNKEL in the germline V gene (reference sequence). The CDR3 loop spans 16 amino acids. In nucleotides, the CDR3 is TGTGCCAGCAGCCCAAGACAGGGCCTAGCCAAAAACATTCAGTACTTC. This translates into CASSPRQGLAKNIQYF.

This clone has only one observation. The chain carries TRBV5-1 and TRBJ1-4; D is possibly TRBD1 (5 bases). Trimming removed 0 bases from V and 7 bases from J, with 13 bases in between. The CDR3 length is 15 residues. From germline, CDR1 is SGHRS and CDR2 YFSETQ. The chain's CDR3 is CASSLVSGSPEKLFF. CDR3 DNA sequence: TGCGCCAGCAGCTTGGTTTCAGGGTCTCCTGAAAAACTGTTTTTT.

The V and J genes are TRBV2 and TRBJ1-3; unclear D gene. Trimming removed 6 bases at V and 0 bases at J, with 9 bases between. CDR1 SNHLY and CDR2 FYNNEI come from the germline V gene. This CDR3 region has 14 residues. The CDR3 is CASRAGPSGNTIYF. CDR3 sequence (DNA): TGTGCCAGCAGGGCAGGCCCCTCTGGAAACACCATATATTTT.

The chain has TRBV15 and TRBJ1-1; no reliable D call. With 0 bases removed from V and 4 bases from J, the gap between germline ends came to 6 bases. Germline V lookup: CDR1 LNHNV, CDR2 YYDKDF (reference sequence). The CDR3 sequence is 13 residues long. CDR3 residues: CATSRDRSTEAFF. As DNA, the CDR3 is TGTGCCACCAGCAGAGATCGGAGCACTGAAGCTTTCTTT.

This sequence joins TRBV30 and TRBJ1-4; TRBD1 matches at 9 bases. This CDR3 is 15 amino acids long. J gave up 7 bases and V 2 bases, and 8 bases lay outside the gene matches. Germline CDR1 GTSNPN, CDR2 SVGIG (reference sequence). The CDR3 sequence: CAWSSTTGGGEKLFF. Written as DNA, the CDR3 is TGTGCCTGGAGTTCCACGACAGGGGGGGGTGAAAAACTGTTTTTT.

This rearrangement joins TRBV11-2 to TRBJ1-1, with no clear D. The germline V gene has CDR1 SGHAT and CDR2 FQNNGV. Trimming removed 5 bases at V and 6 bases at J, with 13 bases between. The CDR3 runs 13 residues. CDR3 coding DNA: TGTGCCAGCAGCGCCCTGCGGGAAGCTGAAGCTTTCTTT. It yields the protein CASSALREAEAFF.

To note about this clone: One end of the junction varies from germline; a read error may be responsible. CDR3 region: CASSMVSDSQVF. CDR3 DNA sequence: TGTGCCAGTAGTATGGTATCGGACAGCCAGGTCTTC. The chain joins TRBV19 to TRBJ2-7; tentatively, D is TRBD1 (6 bases). Germline V gene lookup returns CDR1 LNHDA and CDR2 SQIVND (reference sequence). The CDR3 extends over 12 amino acids.

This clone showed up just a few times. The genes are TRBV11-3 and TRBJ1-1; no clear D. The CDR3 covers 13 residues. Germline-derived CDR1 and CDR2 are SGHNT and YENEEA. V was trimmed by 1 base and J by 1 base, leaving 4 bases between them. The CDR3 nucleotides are TGTGCCAGCAGCTTAGCACAGAACACTGAAGCTTTCTTT. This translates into CASSLAQNTEAFF.

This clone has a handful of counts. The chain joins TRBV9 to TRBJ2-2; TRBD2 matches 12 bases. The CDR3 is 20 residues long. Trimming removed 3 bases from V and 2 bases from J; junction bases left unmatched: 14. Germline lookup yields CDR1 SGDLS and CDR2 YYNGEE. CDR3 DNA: TGTGCCAGCAGCGCCCATTATCGGCTAGCGGGGGGGATAAACACCGGGGAGCTGTTTTTT. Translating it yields CASSAHYRLAGGINTGELFF.

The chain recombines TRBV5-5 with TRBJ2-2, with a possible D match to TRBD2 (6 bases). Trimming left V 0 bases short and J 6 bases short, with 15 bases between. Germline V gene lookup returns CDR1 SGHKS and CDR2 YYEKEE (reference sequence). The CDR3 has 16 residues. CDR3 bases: TGTGCCAGCAGCTTGGTGGGTGGAGGGAGATCCGGGGAGCTGTTTTTT. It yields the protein CASSLVGGGRSGELFF.

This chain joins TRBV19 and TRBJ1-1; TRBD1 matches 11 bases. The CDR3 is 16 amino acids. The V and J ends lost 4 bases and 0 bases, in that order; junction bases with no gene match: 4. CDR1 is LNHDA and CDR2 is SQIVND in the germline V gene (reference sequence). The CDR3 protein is CASSTGTGGVNTEAFF. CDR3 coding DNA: TGTGCCAGTAGTACAGGGACAGGGGGAGTGAACACTGAAGCTTTCTTT.

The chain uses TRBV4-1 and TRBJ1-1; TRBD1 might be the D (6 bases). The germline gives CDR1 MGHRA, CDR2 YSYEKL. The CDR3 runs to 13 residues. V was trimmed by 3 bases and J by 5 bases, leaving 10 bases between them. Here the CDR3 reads CASSQLQGTEAFF. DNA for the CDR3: TGCGCCAGCAGCCAGCTACAGGGAACTGAAGCTTTCTTT.

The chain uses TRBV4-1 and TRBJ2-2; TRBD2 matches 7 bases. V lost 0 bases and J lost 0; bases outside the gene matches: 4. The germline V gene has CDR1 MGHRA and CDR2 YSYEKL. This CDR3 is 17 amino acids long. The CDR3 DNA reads TGCGCCAGCAGCCAAGATCGGGGGAGGGCGAACACCGGGGAGCTGTTTTTT. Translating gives CASSQDRGRANTGELFF.

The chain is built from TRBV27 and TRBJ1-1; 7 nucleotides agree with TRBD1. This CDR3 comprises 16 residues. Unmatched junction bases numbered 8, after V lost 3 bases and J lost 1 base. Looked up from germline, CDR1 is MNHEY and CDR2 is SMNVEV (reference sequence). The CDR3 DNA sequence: TGTGCCAGCAGTTTCGGGAAGGGGGCGGGGAACACTGAAGCTTTCTTT. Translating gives CASSFGKGAGNTEAFF.

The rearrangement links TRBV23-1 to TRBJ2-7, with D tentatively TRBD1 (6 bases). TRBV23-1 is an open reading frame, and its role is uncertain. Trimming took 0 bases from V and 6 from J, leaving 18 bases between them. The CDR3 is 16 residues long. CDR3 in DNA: TGCGCCAGCAGTCAATCAAGGCCAGGGGCTTTTTCCGAGCAGTACTTC. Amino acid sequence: CASSQSRPGAFSEQYF.